These 10 T cell receptor beta chains came from one sample sequenced in a study of technical replicates of blood from several donors (TCRdb year 2017). The library was generated by the immunoSEQ multiplex PCR assay. TCRdb carries this immuneACCESS record with in-frame sequences only. Its versions omit some clonotypes, under half of them owing to an unresolved V gene in the studies checked, with the rest unexplained. In this sample the table shows roughly 64,000 clones, approximately 86% of which occur a single time. The ten largest clonotypes hold about 4.9% of the sample. Sequences were obtained from PBMCs. Receptors originate from a human donor in good health. Some clones in this sample may be carry-over from other donors' samples.

The V gene is TRBV9, the J gene TRBJ2-5; 10 bases line up with TRBD2. There are 16 residues in the CDR3. Germline lookup yields CDR1 SGDLS and CDR2 YYNGEE. J lost 5 bases, V lost 0 bases, and 7 bases had no gene match. CDR3 sequence reads: CASSVGAGGSGETQYF. CDR3 nucleotides: TGTGCCAGCAGCGTAGGAGCGGGGGGGTCTGGGGAGACCCAGTACTTC.

This clone was picked up a small number of times. The chain carries TRBV10-3 and TRBJ2-5; a possible D gene is TRBD1 (5 bases). V lost 8 bases to trimming and J lost 7 bases, with 14 bases between them. The CDR3 totals 12 residues. Germline-derived CDR1 and CDR2 are ENHRY and SYGVKD. As DNA, the CDR3 is TGTGCCATCGGGCGGACACCATGGACCCAGTACTTC. It yields the protein CAIGRTPWTQYF.

V is TRBV7-3 and J is TRBJ2-1, with 7 bases fitting TRBD2. The V gene end was trimmed by 2 bases and the J gene end by 0 bases; junction bases not matched to a gene: 1. In germline, CDR1 is SGHTA, CDR2 FQGTGA. The CDR3 totals 15 residues. The CDR3 DNA reads TGTGCCAGCAGCTTACTAGCGGACTCCTACAATGAGCAGTTCTTC. Amino acid sequence: CASSLLADSYNEQFF. The whole variable domain, filled in from reference TRBV7-3 and TRBJ2-1, reads GAGVSQTPSNKVTEKGKYVELRCDPISGHTALYWYRQSLGQGPEFLIYFQGTGAADDSGLPNDRFFAVRPEGSVSTLKIQRTERGDSAVYLCASSLLADSYNEQFFGPGTRLTVL.

The chain has TRBV7-9 and TRBJ2-7; 9 positions match TRBD2. The V and J ends lost 5 bases and 2 bases, in that order; junction bases with no gene match: 7. Germline CDR1 reads SEHNR; CDR2 reads FQNEAQ (reference sequence). The CDR3 has 15 amino acids. The CDR3 loop is CASSAASGATYEQYF. As DNA, the CDR3 is TGTGCCAGCAGCGCCGCTAGCGGGGCCACCTACGAGCAGTACTTC.

In its sample, this clone was seen a few times. CDR3 DNA sequence: TGTGCCAGCAGCTTAACCGGGGGGGGCAGCTCCTACAATGAGCAGTTCTTC. It codes for CASSLTGGGSSYNEQFF. J is TRBJ2-1 and V is TRBV7-3; 8 positions agree with TRBD2. Losses at the gene ends were 0 bases for V and 0 bases for J; bases not matched to a gene: 4. CDR1 is SGHTA and CDR2 is FQGTGA in the germline V gene. CDR3 size: 17 residues.

The chain couples TRBV2 to TRBJ1-2, with D unresolved. V lost 4 bases to trimming and J lost 2 bases, with 14 bases between them. Per the germline V gene, CDR1 is SNHLY and CDR2 is FYNNEI. The CDR3 contains 15 residues. In DNA form, the CDR3 reads TGTGCCAGCAGTGCCGGGAGGTTAGAGAACTATGGCTACACCTTC. Protein: CASSAGRLENYGYTF. Full variable domain (rest looked up from reference TRBV2 and TRBJ1-2): EPEVTQTPSHQVTQMGQEVILRCVPISNHLYFYWYRQILGQKVEFLVSFYNNEISEKSEIFDDQFSVERPDGSNFTLKIRSTKLEDSAMYFCASSAGRLENYGYTFGSGTRLTVV.

The rearrangement joins TRBV19 to TRBJ2-7, with D unclear. The CDR3 covers 15 residues. Germline CDR1 reads LNHDA; CDR2 reads SQIVND (reference sequence). V lost 4 bases and J lost 6, with 19 bases in between. This CDR3 is CASSKQQTTVFEQYF. CDR3 DNA: TGTGCCAGTAGTAAACAACAGACCACAGTCTTCGAGCAGTACTTC.

The CDR3 region is CASSQTGQGPYEQYF. CDR3 DNA sequence: TGTGCCAGCTCCCAGACCGGACAGGGACCCTACGAGCAGTACTTC. V usage is TRBV18 and J usage is TRBJ2-7, with 8 bases identical to TRBD1. V was clipped by 6 bases and J by 2 bases; unmatched bases: 9. Per the germline V gene, CDR1 is KGHSH and CDR2 is LQKENI. The CDR3 has 15 amino acids.

This rearrangement joins TRBV27 to TRBJ2-7; 8 bases agree with TRBD1. The ends lost 5 bases at V and 0 bases at J; junction bases unmatched: 6. CDR3 length: 15 amino acids. Germline V CDR1 and CDR2: MNHEY, SMNVEV (reference sequence). CDR3 coding DNA: TGTGCCAGCAGTCCCCGGACAGGGATCTCCTACGAGCAGTACTTC. Translated: CASSPRTGISYEQYF.

J is TRBJ1-1 and V is TRBV7-3; TRBD1 matches 11 bases. The CDR3 is made up of 14 amino acids. J was trimmed by 6 bases and V by 3 bases; bases with no gene match: 3. CDR1 and CDR2 from the germline V gene are SGHTA and FQGTGA. Written as DNA, the CDR3 is TGTGCCAGCAGCTTCCGGGACAGGGGGTCTGAAGCTTTCTTT. Its protein is CASSFRDRGSEAFF.